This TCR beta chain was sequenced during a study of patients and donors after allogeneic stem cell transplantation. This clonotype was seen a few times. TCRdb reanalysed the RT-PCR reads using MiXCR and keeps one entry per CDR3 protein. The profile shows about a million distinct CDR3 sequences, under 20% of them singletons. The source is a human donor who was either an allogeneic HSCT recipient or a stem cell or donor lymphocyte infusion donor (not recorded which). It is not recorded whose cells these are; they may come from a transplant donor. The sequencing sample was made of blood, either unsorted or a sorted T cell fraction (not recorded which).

In DNA, the CDR3 is TGTGCCAGCACGGGGCGGGGGGGTTACAATGAGCAGTTCTTC. It encodes CASTGRGGYNEQFF. The chain carries TRBV27 and TRBJ2-1; TRBD2 agrees at 9 bases. Looked up from germline, CDR1 is MNHEY and CDR2 is SMNVEV (reference sequence). CDR3 length: 14 amino acids. With V trimmed by 7 bases and J by 4 bases, 5 bases remained unmatched.